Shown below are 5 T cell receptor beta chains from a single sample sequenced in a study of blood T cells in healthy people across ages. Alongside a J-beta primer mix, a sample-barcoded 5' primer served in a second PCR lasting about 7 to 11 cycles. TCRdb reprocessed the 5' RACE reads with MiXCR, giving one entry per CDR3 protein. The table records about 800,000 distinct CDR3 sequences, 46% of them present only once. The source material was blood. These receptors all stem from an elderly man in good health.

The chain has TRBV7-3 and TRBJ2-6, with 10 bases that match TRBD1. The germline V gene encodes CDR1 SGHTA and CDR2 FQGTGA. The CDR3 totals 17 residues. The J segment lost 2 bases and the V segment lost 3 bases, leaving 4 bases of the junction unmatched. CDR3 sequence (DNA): TGTGCCAGCAGCTTGGGACAGGGGATTACTGGGGCCAACGTCCTGACTTTC. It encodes CASSLGQGITGANVLTF.

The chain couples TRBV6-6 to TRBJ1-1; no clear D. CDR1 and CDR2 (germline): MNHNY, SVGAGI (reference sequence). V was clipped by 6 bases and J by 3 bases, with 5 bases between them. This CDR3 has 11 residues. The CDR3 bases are TGTGCCAGCAGGTTGGACACTGAAGCTTTCTTT. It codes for CASRLDTEAFF.

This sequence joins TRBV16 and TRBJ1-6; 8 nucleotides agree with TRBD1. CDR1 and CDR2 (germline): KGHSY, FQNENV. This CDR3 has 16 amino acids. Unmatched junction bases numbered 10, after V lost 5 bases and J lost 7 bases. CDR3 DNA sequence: TGTGCCAGCAGCACCGGGCGCAGGACAGGGAATTCACCCCTCCACTTT. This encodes CASSTGRRTGNSPLHF.

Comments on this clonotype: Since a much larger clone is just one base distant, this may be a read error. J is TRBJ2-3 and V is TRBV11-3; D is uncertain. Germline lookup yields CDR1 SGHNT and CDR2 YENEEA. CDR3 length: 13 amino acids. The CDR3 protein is CASSPESIDTQYF. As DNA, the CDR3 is TGTGCCAGCAGCCCGGAGAGCATAGATACGCAGTATTTT.

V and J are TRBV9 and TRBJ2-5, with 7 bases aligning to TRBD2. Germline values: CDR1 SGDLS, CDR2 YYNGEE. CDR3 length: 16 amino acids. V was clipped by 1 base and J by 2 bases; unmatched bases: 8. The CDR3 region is CASSVRGEGLQETQYF. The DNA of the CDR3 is TGTGCCAGCAGCGTACGGGGGGAGGGCCTTCAAGAGACCCAGTACTTC.